Listed here are 9 T cell receptor beta chains from one sample, sequenced in a study of blood T cell repertoires in COVID-19. The assay was immunoSEQ multiplex PCR, and TCRdb's table has in-frame clones only and misses some. The sample gives 95,000 to 110,000 clones, roughly 80% of which show up once; approximately 3.6% is in the top ten. What was sequenced was peripheral blood. The receptors were gathered from a woman older than 75 with active or convalescent COVID-19.

The chain couples TRBV18 to TRBJ2-5; 9 bases agree with TRBD2. CDR1 KGHSH and CDR2 LQKENI come from the germline V gene. The CDR3 loop spans 13 amino acids. The V and J ends lost 6 bases and 4 bases, in that order; junction bases with no gene match: 3. CDR3 sequence (DNA): TGTGCCAGCTCGCCAGCGGGGGGAGAGACCCAGTACTTC. This sequence encodes CASSPAGGETQYF.

The chain uses TRBV28 and TRBJ1-2; 8 nucleotides match TRBD1. The germline gives CDR1 MDHEN, CDR2 SYDVKM. This CDR3 region has 15 residues. V was clipped by 5 bases and J by 5 bases; unmatched bases: 10. CDR3 loop: CASSPPPGGGYGYTF. The CDR3 DNA reads TGTGCCAGCAGTCCACCCCCAGGGGGCGGGTATGGCTACACCTTC.

The genes are TRBV5-1 and TRBJ1-1, with D tentatively TRBD1 (5 bases). V lost 5 bases, J lost 5 bases, and 13 bases lay in between. Germline CDR1 SGHRS, CDR2 YFSETQ. This CDR3 has 13 residues. For the CDR3, the DNA is TGCGCCAGCAGGACGGGGGGTGGAACTGAAGCTTTCTTT. Translated, it gives CASRTGGGTEAFF. Variable domain in full (rest from reference TRBV5-1 and TRBJ1-1): KAGVTQTPRYLIKTRGQQVTLSCSPISGHRSVSWYQQTPGQGLQFLFEYFSETQRNKGNFPGRFSGRQFSNSRSEMNVSTLELGDSALYLCASRTGGGTEAFFGQGTRLTVV.

This chain joins TRBV4-1 and TRBJ2-7, with TRBD2 matching over 8 bases. The trim removed 0 bases at V and 0 bases at J, leaving 1 base unmatched. The V gene's germline CDR1 is MGHRA and CDR2 YSYEKL. The CDR3 contains 15 residues. CDR3 loop: CASSQEAGGSYEQYF. The CDR3 DNA follows: TGCGCCAGCAGCCAAGAGGCGGGGGGCTCCTACGAGCAGTACTTC.

The chain is built from TRBV11-2 and TRBJ1-5; 9 bases fit TRBD1. Losses at the gene ends were 5 bases for V and 0 bases for J; bases not matched to a gene: 2. Germline CDR1 reads SGHAT; CDR2 reads FQNNGV. There are 15 residues in the CDR3. In nucleotides, the CDR3 is TGTGCCAGCAGCCCGGACAGGGGTAGCAATCAGCCCCAGCATTTT. Residues: CASSPDRGSNQPQHF. The variable domain in full, with the rest retrieved from reference TRBV11-2 and TRBJ1-5, is EAGVAQSPRYKIIEKRQSVAFWCNPISGHATLYWYQQILGQGPKLLIQFQNNGVVDDSQLPKDRFSAERLKGVDSTLKIQPAKLEDSAVYLCASSPDRGSNQPQHFGDGTRLSIL.

This clone was recorded once. This chain uses TRBV28 with TRBJ2-5, with TRBD2 matching 8 bases. CDR1 is MDHEN, CDR2 SYDVKM, per germline. The CDR3 length is 13 residues. The V and J ends lost 6 bases and 2 bases, in that order; junction bases with no gene match: 2. The CDR3 DNA reads TGTGCCAGCAGGCGCGGGGGGCAAGAGACCCAGTACTTC. Protein sequence: CASRRGGQETQYF.

The genes are TRBV6-1 and TRBJ1-2; possibly TRBD1 for D (6 bases). The CDR3 runs to 17 residues. Germline V gives CDR1 MNHNS, CDR2 SASEGT. V gave up 4 bases and J gave up 5 bases, with 23 bases separating them. The CDR3: CASSGSGTPRSLYGYTF. As DNA, the CDR3 is TGTGCCAGCAGTGGGTCCGGGACACCTCGTTCACTATATGGCTACACCTTC.

The rearrangement joins TRBV10-1 to TRBJ2-5; TRBD2 matches 8 bases. CDR1 is WNHNN, CDR2 SYGVQD, per germline (reference sequence). V was clipped by 6 bases and J by 2 bases; unmatched bases: 5. The CDR3 covers 14 residues. CDR3 region: CASRISGAQETQYF. CDR3 nucleotide sequence: TGCGCCAGCAGAATTAGCGGGGCTCAAGAGACCCAGTACTTC.

The chain has TRBV6-5 and TRBJ1-4, with D possibly being TRBD1 (6 bases). V lost 7 bases and J 7 bases, leaving 16 bases between the germline ends. The CDR3 sequence is 14 residues long. Per the germline V gene, CDR1 is MNHEY and CDR2 is SVGAGI. CDR3: CASNPGTSAEKLFF. For the CDR3, the DNA is TGTGCCAGCAACCCCGGGACAAGCGCTGAAAAACTGTTTTTT.